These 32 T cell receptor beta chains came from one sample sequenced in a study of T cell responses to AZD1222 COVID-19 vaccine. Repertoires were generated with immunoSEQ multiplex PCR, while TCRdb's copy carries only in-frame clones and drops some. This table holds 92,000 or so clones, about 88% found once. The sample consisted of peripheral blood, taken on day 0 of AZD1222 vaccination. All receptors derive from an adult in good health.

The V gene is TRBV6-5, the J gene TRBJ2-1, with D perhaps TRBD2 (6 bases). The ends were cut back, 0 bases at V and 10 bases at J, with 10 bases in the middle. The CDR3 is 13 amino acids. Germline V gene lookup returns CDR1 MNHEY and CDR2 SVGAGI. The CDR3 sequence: CASSYSISGEQFF. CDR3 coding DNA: TGTGCCAGCAGTTACTCGATTAGCGGCGAGCAGTTCTTC.

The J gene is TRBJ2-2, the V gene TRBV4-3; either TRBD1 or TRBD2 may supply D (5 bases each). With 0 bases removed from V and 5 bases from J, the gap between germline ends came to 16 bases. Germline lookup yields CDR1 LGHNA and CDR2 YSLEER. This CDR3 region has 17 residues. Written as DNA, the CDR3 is TGCGCCAGCAGCCAAGAGGGACCCCCAAGGAGGACCGGGGAGCTGTTTTTT. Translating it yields CASSQEGPPRRTGELFF.

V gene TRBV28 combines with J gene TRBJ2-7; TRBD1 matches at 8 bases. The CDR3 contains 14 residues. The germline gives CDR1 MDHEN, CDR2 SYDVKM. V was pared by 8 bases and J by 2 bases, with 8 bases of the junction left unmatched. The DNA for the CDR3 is TGTGCCAGCTCGGAGGACAGGGATACCTACGAGCAGTACTTC. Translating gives CASSEDRDTYEQYF.

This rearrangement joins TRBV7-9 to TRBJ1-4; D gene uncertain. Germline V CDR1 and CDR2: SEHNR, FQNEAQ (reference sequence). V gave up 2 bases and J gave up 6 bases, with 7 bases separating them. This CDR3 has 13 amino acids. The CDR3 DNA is TGTGCCAGCAGCTTATTAGACCATGAAAAACTGTTTTTT. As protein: CASSLLDHEKLFF.

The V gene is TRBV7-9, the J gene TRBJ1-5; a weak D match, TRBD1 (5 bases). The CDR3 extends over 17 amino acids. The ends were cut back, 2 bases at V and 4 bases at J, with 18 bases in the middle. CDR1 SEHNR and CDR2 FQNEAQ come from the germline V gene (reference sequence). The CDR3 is CASSLYYGDVRNQPQHF. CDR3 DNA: TGTGCCAGCAGCTTATATTATGGGGACGTGCGAAATCAGCCCCAGCATTTT.

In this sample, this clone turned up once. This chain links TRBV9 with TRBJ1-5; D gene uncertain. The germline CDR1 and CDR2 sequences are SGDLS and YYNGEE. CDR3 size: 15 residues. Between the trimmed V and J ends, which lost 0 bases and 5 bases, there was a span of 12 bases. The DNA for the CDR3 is TGTGCCAGCAGCGTAGGGTCAGAAATAGATCAGCCCCAGCATTTT. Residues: CASSVGSEIDQPQHF. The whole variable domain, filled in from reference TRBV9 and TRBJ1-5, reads DSGVTQTPKHLITATGQRVTLRCSPRSGDLSVYWYQQSLDQGLQFLIQYYNGEERAKGNILERFSAQQFPDLHSELNLSSLELGDSALYFCASSVGSEIDQPQHFGDGTRLSIL.

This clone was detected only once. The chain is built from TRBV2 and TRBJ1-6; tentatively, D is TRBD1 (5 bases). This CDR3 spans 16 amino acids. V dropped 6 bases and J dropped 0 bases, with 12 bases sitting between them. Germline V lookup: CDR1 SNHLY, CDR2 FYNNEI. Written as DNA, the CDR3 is TGTGCCAGCAGCTCTCCAGGGAGCTCCTATAATTCACCCCTCCACTTT. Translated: CASSSPGSSYNSPLHF.

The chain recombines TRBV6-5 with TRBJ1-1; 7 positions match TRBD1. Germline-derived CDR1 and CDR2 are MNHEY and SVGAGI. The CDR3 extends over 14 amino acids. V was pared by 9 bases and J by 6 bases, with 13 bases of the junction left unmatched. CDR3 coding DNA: TGTGCCAGTTTACATCAGGGGGGGTCGCCTGAAGCTTTCTTT. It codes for CASLHQGGSPEAFF.

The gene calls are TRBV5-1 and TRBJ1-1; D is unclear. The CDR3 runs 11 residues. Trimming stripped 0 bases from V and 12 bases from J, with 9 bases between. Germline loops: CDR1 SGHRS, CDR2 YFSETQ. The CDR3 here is CASSLEGRPFF. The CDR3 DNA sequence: TGCGCCAGCAGCTTGGAAGGGAGGCCTTTCTTT.

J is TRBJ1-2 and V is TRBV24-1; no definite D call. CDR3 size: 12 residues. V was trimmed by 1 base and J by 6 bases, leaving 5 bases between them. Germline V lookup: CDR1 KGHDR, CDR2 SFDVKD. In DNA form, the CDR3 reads TGTGCCACCAGTGATTTCAAGGATGGCTACACCTTC. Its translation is CATSDFKDGYTF.

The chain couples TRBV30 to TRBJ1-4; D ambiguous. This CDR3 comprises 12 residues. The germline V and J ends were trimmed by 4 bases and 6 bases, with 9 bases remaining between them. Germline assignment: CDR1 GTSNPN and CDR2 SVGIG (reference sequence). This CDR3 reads CAWTADDEKLFF. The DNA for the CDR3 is TGTGCCTGGACAGCGGACGATGAAAAACTGTTTTTT.

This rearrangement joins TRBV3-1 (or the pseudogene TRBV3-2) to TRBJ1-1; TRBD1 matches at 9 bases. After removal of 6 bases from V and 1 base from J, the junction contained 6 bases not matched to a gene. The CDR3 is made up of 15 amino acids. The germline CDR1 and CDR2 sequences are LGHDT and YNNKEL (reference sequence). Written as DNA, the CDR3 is TGTGCCAGCAGACTCCGGGACAGGGCGAACACTGAAGCTTTCTTT. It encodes CASRLRDRANTEAFF.

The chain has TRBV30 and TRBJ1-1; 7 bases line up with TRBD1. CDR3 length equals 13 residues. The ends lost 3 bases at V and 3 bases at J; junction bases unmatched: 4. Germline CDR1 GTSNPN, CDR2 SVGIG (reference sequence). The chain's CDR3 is CAWREGAHTEAFF. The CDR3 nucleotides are TGTGCCTGGAGGGAGGGGGCGCACACTGAAGCTTTCTTT.

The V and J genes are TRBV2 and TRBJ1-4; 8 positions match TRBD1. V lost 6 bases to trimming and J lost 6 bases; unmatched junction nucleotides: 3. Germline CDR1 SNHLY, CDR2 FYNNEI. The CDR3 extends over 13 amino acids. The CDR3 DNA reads TGTGCCAGCAGGACAGGGGCCCATGAAAAACTGTTTTTT. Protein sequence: CASRTGAHEKLFF.

The CDR3 loop reads CAWSGSGGRGSYEQYF. The CDR3 DNA sequence: TGTGCCTGGAGCGGAAGTGGGGGGCGAGGTTCCTACGAGCAGTACTTC. The chain has TRBV30 and TRBJ2-7; the D call may be TRBD1 or TRBD2 (6 bases each). From germline, CDR1 is GTSNPN and CDR2 SVGIG (reference sequence). CDR3 length: 16 amino acids. Deletions cut 3 bases from V and 1 base from J, with 19 bases between.

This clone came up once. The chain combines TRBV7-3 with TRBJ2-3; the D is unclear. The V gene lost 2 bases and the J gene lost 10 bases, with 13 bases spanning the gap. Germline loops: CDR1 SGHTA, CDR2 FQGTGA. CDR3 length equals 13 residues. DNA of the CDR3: TGTGCCAGCAGCTTAGCCCCCCCTTTCCCGCAGTATTTT. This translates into CASSLAPPFPQYF.

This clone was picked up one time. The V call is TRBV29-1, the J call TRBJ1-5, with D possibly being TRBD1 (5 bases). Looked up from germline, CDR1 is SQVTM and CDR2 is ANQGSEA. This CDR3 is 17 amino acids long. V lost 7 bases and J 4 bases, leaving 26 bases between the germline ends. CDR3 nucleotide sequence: TGCAGCGCCGGTGGTCAGGGCCCGCGGTCCCGAAATCAGCCCCAGCATTTT. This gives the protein CSAGGQGPRSRNQPQHF.

CDR3 amino acids: CASSLRGSNQPQHF. CDR3 nucleotides: TGTGCCAGCAGTTTAAGGGGGAGCAATCAGCCCCAGCATTTT. V usage is TRBV28 and J usage is TRBJ1-5; the D gene is possibly TRBD1 (6 bases). V lost 2 bases to trimming and J lost 1 base, with 6 bases between them. Germline V gene data show CDR1 as MDHEN and CDR2 as SYDVKM. The length of the CDR3 is 14 residues.

CDR3 protein: CASSVKASYTGELFF. The DNA of the CDR3 is TGTGCCAGCAGTGTTAAGGCTAGTTACACCGGGGAGCTGTTTTTT. The rearrangement uses TRBV2 and TRBJ2-2; D unresolved. This CDR3 comprises 15 residues. Germline values: CDR1 SNHLY, CDR2 FYNNEI. V was pared by 4 bases and J by 3 bases, with 12 bases between.

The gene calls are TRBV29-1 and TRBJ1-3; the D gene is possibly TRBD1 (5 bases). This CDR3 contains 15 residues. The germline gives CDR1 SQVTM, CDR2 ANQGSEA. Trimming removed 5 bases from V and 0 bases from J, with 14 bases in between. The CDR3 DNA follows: TGCAGCGTTCGTTGGACAACCGACTCTGGAAACACCATATATTTT. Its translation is CSVRWTTDSGNTIYF.

CDR3 sequence reads: CASSFNTGVAEQYF. The CDR3 DNA reads as TGCGCCAGCAGCTTCAATACAGGGGTCGCCGAGCAGTACTTC. This chain uses TRBV5-1 with TRBJ2-7, with TRBD1 matching 7 bases. Germline V lookup: CDR1 SGHRS, CDR2 YFSETQ. The CDR3 totals 14 residues. V was pared by 2 bases and J by 6 bases, with 8 bases of the junction left unmatched. Combining the CDR3 with reference TRBV5-1 and TRBJ2-7 gives the whole variable domain KAGVTQTPRYLIKTRGQQVTLSCSPISGHRSVSWYQQTPGQGLQFLFEYFSETQRNKGNFPGRFSGRQFSNSRSEMNVSTLELGDSALYLCASSFNTGVAEQYFGPGTRLTVT.

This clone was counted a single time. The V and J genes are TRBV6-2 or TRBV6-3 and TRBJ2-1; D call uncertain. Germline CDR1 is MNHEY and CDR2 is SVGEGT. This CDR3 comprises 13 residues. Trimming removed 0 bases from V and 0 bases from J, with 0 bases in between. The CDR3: CASSYSSYNEQFF. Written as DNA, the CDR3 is TGTGCCAGCAGTTACTCCTCCTACAATGAGCAGTTCTTC.

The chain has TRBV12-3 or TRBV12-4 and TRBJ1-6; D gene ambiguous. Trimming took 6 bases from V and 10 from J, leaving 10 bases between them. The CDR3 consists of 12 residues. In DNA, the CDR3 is TGTGCCAGCAGCTTCCTAGGATCACCCCTCCACTTT. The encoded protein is CASSFLGSPLHF.

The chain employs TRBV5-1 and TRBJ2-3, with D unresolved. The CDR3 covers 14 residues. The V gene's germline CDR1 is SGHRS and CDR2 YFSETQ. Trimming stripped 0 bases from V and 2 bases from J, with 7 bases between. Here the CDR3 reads CASSLDRLTDTQYF. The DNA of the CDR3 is TGCGCCAGCAGCTTGGACAGACTCACAGATACGCAGTATTTT.

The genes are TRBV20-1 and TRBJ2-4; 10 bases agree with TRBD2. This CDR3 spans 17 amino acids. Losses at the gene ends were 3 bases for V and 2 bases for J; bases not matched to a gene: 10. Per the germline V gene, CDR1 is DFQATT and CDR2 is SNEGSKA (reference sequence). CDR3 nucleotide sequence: TGCAGTGCTAGTGCCAGCGGGGGGGCCGTGCCCAAAAACATTCAGTACTTC. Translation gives CSASASGGAVPKNIQYF.

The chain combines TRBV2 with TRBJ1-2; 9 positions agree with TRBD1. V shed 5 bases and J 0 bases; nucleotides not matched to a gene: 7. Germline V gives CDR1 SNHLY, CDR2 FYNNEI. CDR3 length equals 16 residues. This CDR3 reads CASSFGQGTANYGYTF. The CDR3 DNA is TGTGCCAGCAGTTTCGGACAGGGGACTGCTAACTATGGCTACACCTTC.

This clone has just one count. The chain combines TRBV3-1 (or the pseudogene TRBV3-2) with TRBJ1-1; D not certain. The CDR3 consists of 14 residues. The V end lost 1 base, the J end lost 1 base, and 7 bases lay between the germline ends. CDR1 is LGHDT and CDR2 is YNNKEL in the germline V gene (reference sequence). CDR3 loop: CASSQASRNTEAFF. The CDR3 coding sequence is TGTGCCAGCAGCCAAGCCAGCAGGAACACTGAAGCTTTCTTT.

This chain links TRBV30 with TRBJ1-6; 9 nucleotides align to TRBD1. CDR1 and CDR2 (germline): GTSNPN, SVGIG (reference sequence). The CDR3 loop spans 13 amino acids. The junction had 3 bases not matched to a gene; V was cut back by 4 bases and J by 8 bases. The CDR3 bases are TGTGCCTGGACTCGGGACAGGGATTCACCCCTCCACTTT. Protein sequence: CAWTRDRDSPLHF.

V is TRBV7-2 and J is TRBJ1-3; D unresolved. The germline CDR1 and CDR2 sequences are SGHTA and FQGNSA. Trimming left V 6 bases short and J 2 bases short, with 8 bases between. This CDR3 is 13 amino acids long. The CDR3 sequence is CASSTSPGNTIYF. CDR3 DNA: TGTGCCAGCAGTACCTCTCCTGGAAACACCATATATTTT. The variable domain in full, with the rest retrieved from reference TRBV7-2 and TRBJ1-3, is GAGVSQSPSNKVTEKGKDVELRCDPISGHTALYWYRQSLGQGLEFLIYFQGNSAPDKSGLPSDRFSAERTGGSVSTLTIQRTQQEDSAVYLCASSTSPGNTIYFGEGSWLTVV.

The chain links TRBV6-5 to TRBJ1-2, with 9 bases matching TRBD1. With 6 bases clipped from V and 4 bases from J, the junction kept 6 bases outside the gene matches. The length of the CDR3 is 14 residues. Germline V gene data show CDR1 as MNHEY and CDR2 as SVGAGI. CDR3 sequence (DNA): TGTGCCAGCAGCCGACAGGGGGTTGTCTATGGCTACACCTTC. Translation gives CASSRQGVVYGYTF.

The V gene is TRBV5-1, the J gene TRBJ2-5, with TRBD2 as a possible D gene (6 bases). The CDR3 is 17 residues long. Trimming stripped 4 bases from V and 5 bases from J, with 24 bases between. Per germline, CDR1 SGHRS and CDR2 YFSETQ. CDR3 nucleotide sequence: TGCGCCAGCAGCGGGGAACTAACAGCGGGCCTGGGGGAGACCCAGTACTTC. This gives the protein CASSGELTAGLGETQYF.

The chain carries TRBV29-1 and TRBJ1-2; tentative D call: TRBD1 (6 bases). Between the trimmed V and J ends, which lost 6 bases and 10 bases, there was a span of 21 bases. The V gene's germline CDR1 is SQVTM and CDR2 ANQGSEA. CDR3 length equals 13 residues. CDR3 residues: CSVDPGTNRDYTF. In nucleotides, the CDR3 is TGCAGCGTAGATCCCGGGACAAATAGAGACTACACCTTC.